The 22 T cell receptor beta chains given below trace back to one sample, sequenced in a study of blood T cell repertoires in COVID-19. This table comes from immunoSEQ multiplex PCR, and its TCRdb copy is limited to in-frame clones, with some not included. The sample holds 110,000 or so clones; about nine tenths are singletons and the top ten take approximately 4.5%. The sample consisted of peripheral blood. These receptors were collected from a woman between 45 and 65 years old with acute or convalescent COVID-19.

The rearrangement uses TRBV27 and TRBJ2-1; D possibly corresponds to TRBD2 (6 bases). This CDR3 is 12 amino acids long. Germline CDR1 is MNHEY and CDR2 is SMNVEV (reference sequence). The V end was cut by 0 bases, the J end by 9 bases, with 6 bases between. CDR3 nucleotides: TGTGCCAGCAGTTTATCGGGGGGTGAGCAGTTCTTC. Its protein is CASSLSGGEQFF.

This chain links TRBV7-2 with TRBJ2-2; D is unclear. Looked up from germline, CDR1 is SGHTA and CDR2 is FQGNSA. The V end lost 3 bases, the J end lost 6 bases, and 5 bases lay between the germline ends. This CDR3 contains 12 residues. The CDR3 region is CASSFPPGELFF. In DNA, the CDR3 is TGTGCCAGCAGCTTCCCTCCCGGGGAGCTGTTTTTT.

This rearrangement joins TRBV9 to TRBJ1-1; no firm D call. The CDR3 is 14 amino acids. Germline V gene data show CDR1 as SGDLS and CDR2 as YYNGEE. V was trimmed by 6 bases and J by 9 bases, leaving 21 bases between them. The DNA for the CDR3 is TGTGCCAGCAAGCCCGCGGACTCCCGTCAAAAAGCTTTCTTT. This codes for CASKPADSRQKAFF.

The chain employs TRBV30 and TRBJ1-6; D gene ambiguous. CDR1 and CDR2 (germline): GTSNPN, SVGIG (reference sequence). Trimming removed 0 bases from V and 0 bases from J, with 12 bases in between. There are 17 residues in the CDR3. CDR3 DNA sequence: TGTGCCTGGAGTGTACTGGCAGACTACTCCTATAATTCACCCCTCCACTTT. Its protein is CAWSVLADYSYNSPLHF. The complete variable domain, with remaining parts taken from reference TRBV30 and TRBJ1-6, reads SQTIHQWPATLVQPVGSPLSLECTVEGTSNPNLYWYRQAAGRGLQLLFYSVGIGQISSEVPQNLSASRPQDRQFILSSKKLLLSDSGFYLCAWSVLADYSYNSPLHFGNGTRLTVT.

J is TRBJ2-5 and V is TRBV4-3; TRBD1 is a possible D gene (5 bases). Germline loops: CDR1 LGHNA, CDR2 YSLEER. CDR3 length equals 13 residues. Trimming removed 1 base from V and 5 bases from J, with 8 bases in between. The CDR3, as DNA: TGCGCCAGCAGCCAAGGCAGGGCGGAGACCCAGTACTTC. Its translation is CASSQGRAETQYF.

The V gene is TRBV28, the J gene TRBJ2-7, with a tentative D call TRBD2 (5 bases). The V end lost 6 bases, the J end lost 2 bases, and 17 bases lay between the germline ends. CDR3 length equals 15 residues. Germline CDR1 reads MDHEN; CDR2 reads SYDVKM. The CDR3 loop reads CASRAALEGAYEQYF. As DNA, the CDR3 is TGTGCCAGCAGGGCGGCCCTTGAGGGAGCCTACGAGCAGTACTTC.

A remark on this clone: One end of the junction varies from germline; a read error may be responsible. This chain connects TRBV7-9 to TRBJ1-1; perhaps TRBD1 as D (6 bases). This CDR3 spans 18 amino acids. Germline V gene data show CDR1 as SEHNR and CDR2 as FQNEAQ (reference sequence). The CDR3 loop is CACRRHLREDSLNTEAFF. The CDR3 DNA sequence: TGTGCCTGCAGACGCCATCTTCGGGAGGACAGCTTGAACACTGAAGCTTTCTTT.

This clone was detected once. The CDR3 DNA sequence: TGTGCCAGCAGTTTAGGGACAGGGACCAATCAGCCCCAGCATTTT. Translated: CASSLGTGTNQPQHF. The J gene is TRBJ1-5, the V gene TRBV28; 9 bases match TRBD1. This CDR3 is 15 amino acids long. Unmatched junction bases numbered 2, after V lost 2 bases and J lost 3 bases. Germline CDR1 and CDR2: MDHEN and SYDVKM.

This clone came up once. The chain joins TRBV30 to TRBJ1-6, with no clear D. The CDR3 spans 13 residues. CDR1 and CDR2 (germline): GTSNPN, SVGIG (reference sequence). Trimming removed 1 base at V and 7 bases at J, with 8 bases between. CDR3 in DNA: TGTGCCTGGAGTGGCCGAGTCAATTCACCCCTCCACTTT. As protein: CAWSGRVNSPLHF.

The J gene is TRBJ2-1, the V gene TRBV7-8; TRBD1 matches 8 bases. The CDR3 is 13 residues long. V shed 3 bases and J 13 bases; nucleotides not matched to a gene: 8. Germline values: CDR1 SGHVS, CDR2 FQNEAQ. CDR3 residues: CASSFLGQGEQFF. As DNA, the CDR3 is TGTGCCAGCAGCTTCCTTGGACAGGGAGAACAGTTCTTC.

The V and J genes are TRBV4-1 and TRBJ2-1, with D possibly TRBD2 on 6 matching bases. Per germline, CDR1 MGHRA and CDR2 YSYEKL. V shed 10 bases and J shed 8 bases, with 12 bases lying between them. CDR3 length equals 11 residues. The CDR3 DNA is TGCGCCACGGGGCCGGGGGATGAGCAGTTCTTC. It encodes CATGPGDEQFF.

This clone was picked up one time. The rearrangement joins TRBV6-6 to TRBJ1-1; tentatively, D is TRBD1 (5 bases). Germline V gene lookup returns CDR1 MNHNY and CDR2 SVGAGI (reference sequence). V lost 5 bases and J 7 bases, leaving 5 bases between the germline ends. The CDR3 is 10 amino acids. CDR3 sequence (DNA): TGTGCCAGCAGTGACAGTGAAGCTTTCTTT. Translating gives CASSDSEAFF.

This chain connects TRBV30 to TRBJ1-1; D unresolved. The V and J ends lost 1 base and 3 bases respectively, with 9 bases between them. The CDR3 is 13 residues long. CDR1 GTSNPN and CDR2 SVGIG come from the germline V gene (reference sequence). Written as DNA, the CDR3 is TGTGCCTGGAGTGAGTACAGATACACTGAAGCTTTCTTT. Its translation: CAWSEYRYTEAFF.

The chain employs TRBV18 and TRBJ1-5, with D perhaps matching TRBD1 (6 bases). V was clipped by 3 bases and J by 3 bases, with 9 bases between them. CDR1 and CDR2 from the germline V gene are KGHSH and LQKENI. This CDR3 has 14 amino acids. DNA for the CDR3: TGTGCCAGCTCACCCGGACAGATCAATCAGCCCCAGCATTTT. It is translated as CASSPGQINQPQHF.

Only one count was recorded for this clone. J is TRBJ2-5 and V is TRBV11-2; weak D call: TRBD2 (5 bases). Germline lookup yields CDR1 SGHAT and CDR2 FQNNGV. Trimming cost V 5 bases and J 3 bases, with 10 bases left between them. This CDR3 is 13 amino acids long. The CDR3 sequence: CASSPDFEETQYF. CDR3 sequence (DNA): TGTGCCAGCAGCCCGGACTTTGAAGAGACCCAGTACTTC.

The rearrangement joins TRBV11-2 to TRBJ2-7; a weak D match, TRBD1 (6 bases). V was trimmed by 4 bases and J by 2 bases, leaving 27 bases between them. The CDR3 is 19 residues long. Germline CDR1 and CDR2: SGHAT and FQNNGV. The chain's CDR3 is CASSSLSTLTGTHPYEQYF. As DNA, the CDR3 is TGTGCCAGCAGCTCCCTCTCCACCTTGACAGGCACTCACCCCTACGAGCAGTACTTC. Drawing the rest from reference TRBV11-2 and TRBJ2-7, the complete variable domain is EAGVAQSPRYKIIEKRQSVAFWCNPISGHATLYWYQQILGQGPKLLIQFQNNGVVDDSQLPKDRFSAERLKGVDSTLKIQPAKLEDSAVYLCASSSLSTLTGTHPYEQYFGPGTRLTVT.

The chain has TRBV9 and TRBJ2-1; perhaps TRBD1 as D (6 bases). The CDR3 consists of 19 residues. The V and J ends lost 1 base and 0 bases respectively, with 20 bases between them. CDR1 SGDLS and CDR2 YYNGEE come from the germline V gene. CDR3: CASSVKSLRTDSSYNEQFF. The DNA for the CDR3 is TGTGCCAGCAGCGTAAAATCTTTAAGGACAGATAGCTCCTACAATGAGCAGTTCTTC.

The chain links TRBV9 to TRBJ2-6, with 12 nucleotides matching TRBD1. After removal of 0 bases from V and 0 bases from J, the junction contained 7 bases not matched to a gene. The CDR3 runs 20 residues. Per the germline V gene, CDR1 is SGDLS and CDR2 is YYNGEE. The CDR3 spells CASSVDRDRGLSSGANVLTF. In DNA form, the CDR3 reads TGTGCCAGCAGCGTAGATCGGGACAGGGGGCTCAGCTCTGGGGCCAACGTCCTGACTTTC. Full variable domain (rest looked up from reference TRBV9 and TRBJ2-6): DSGVTQTPKHLITATGQRVTLRCSPRSGDLSVYWYQQSLDQGLQFLIQYYNGEERAKGNILERFSAQQFPDLHSELNLSSLELGDSALYFCASSVDRDRGLSSGANVLTFGAGSRLTVL.

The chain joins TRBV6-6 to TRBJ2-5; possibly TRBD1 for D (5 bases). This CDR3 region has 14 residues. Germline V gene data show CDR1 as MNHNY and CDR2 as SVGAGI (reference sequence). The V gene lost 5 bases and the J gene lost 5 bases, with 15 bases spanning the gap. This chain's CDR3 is CASSMPGPGETQYF. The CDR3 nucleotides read TGTGCCAGCAGTATGCCGGGCCCAGGGGAGACCCAGTACTTC.

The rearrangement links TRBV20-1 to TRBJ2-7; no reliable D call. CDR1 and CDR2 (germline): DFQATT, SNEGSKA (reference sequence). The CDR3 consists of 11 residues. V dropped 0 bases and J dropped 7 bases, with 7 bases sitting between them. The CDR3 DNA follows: TGCAGTGCTAGAGATGTCGAGGAGCAGTACTTC. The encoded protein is CSARDVEEQYF.

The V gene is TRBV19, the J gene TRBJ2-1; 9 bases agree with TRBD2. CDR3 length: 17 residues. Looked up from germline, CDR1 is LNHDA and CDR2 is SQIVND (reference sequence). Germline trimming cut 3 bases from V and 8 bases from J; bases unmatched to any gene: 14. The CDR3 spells CASSIRVAGEHVDEQFF. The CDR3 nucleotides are TGTGCCAGTAGTATTAGAGTAGCGGGGGAACACGTAGATGAGCAGTTCTTC.

CDR3 DNA: TGTGCCAGCAGTGAAAGCGGTCCTCTAGGAGGGCCCCAGCATTTT. Residues: CASSESGPLGGPQHF. This chain connects TRBV2 to TRBJ1-5; D gene unclear. The CDR3 contains 15 residues. V was cut by 2 bases and J by 9 bases, with 17 bases left in between. Germline CDR1 is SNHLY and CDR2 is FYNNEI.